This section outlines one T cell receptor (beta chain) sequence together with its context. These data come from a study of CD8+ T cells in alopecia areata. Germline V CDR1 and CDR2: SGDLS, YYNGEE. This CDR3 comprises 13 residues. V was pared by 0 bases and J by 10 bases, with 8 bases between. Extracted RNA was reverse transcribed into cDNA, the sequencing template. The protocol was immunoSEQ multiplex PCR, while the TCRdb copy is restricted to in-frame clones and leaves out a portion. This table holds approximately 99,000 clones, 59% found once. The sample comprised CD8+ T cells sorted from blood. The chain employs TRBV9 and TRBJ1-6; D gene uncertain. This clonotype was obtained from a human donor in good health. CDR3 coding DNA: TGTGCCAGCAGCGTAGAATCAGACTCACCCCTCCACTTT. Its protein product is CASSVESDSPLHF.